This T cell receptor (beta chain) was identified during a study of early T cells in non-severe SARS-CoV-2 infection. Study in general: Unsorted whole blood bulk RNA was sequenced, with unpaired chains. Study-wide results and limits: CD4 and private specificities were missed by VDJdb matching, which favored anti-spike CD8 responses.

Molecules of cDNA were individually given unique molecular identifiers that were attached to them. Each CDR3 protein is one row after TCRdb ran MiXCR on the 5' RACE reads. In the table there are 30,000 to 40,000 distinct CDR3 sequences, approximately 6.6% of which are singletons. With respect to this clonotype: Its antigen is undetermined.

This TCR was recovered from an adult who was a healthcare worker with PCR-confirmed SARS-CoV-2 infection or an uninfected control (not recorded which). This specimen consisted of whole blood, obtained at baseline.

The CDR3 loop is CASSMGGNTDTQYF. DNA of the CDR3: TGTGCCAGCAGTATGGGGGGAAACACAGATACGCAGTATTTT. This chain links TRBV6-6 with TRBJ2-3; possibly TRBD2 for D (6 bases). This CDR3 contains 14 residues. V shed 5 bases and J shed 2 bases, with 11 bases lying between them. Germline V gene data show CDR1 as MNHNY and CDR2 as SVGAGI (reference sequence).